Listed below are T cell receptor beta chains from one sample, sequenced in a study of T cell repertoires in cytomegalovirus infection. TCRdb reprocessed the reads with MiXCR, giving one entry per CDR3 protein. The table records just under 300,000 distinct CDR3 sequences, around 9.1% of them present only once. Sequencing was performed on PBMCs. The receptor source for this set is a human donor in good health (CMV status not recorded). Some clones in this sample may be carry-over from other donors' samples. Each CDR3 is given without its conserved first and last residue.

>TRBJ2-5|TRBV6-7
ASTQGPGAWKTQY
>TRBJ2-2|TRBV7-9
ASRTDRATGELF
>TRBJ2-7|TRBV6-5
ASSYTIAGGLYEQY
>TRBJ2-3|TRBV6-2/TRBV6-3
ASSYSPGLSSGTQY
>TRBJ1-2|TRBV19
ASSIGPARMGPYGYT
>TRBJ2-1|TRBV20-1
SASSGEQF
>TRBJ1-1|TRBV7-9
ASSPTGGATEAF
>TRBJ2-1|TRBV6-2/TRBV6-3
ASSYEGAPYNEQF
>TRBJ1-6|TRBV6-5
ASSYSRQGGNNSPLH
>TRBJ1-3|TRBV6-5
ASRLDRGPGNTIY
>TRBJ2-5|TRBV7-2
ASSPGFVGGETQY
>TRBJ2-7|TRBV15
ATSRVGGRPSYEQY
>TRBJ2-7|TRBV3-1
ASSQGEGAYEQY